This T cell receptor (beta chain) was retrieved from a study of lymphopenia after photon versus proton radiotherapy. Findings and caveats of the study: Post-nadir TCR diversity decline inversely tracked overall survival among those who died. Oligoclonal CD8+ Temra expansion after nadir drove photon patients' diversity drop. Only patients who died were analyzed for survival; proton advantage is unproven. Under photons, naive T cells and diversity fell while effector/memory populations rose.

This clone was found a few times. Its antigen is as yet unknown. Method: immunoSEQ multiplex PCR; TCRdb's copy keeps in-frame clones and lacks some. The sample has 70,000 or so clones; approximately 91% are singletons. Looked up from germline, CDR1 is LGHNA and CDR2 is YSLEER. The CDR3 consists of 13 residues. V lost 0 bases and J 10 bases, leaving 10 bases between the germline ends. This specimen was peripheral blood, taken from a patient treated with photon-based radiotherapy. This sequence was found in a woman between 65 and 79 years old with pancreatic cancer. This chain connects TRBV4-3 to TRBJ2-1; TRBD2 is a possible D gene (6 bases). For the CDR3, the DNA is TGCGCCAGCAGCCAAGAGGTTGGGGGGGAGCAGTTCTTC. This gives the protein CASSQEVGGEQFF.